One sample yielded the 11 T cell receptor beta chains listed below, sequenced in a study of regulatory T cells in long-lasting Graves disease (dated by TCRdb to the early 2020s). The library relied on multiplex PCR. The instrument was an Illumina HiSeq 4000. iRepertoire HTBI primers and Arm-PCR amplification of CDR3 regions were used to construct TCR beta libraries. TCRdb reanalyzed the raw reads on its own, using fastp at Q25 for trimming and MiXCR for clone calling, and kept in-frame beta chains. Identical CDR3 protein sequences are pooled into one entry, listed with their most common genes and DNA. The table for this sample lists over 500,000 distinct CDR3 sequences; about 16% of them were counted only once. 18% of the sample goes to the ten largest clones. According to the study, the label for this sample's time point signals: newly diagnosed GD, antithyroid drugs for less than 3 months. For both TCR sequencing and RNA sequencing, RNA was extracted from PBMCs in TRIzol.

These data are also associated with another study on T cells in Graves' hyperthyroidism and ophthalmopathy.

The sample here was peripheral blood mononuclear cells (PBMCs), taken at new diagnosis, from a patient treated with antithyroid drugs. These receptors were obtained from a woman aged 25 to 39 with Graves disease. Donor details come from another sample of the same person, matched by shared clones.

The chain employs TRBV7-2 and TRBJ1-5, with D perhaps matching TRBD1 (6 bases). This CDR3 region has 13 residues. The V gene lost 1 base and the J gene lost 10 bases, with 11 bases spanning the gap. Per germline, CDR1 SGHTA and CDR2 FQGNSA. The CDR3 is CASSLDRVEPQHF. The CDR3 region has the DNA TGTGCCAGCAGCTTAGACAGGGTGGAACCCCAGCATTTT.

The sample holds a few counts of this clonotype. V is TRBV15 and J is TRBJ1-2; a possible D gene is TRBD1 (6 bases). With 5 bases removed from V and 1 base from J, the gap between germline ends came to 14 bases. Germline V gene data show CDR1 as LNHNV and CDR2 as YYDKDF (reference sequence). The CDR3 extends over 15 amino acids. DNA for the CDR3: TGTGCCACCAGCGCGCCCGGACAGCTTAACTATGGCTACACCTTC. Translation: CATSAPGQLNYGYTF.

This clonotype was observed at least ten times. This sequence joins TRBV20-1 and TRBJ1-1; D call uncertain. Germline values: CDR1 DFQATT, CDR2 SNEGSKA (reference sequence). V dropped 6 bases and J dropped 0 bases, with 5 bases sitting between them. The CDR3 is made up of 11 amino acids. The CDR3, as DNA: TGCAGTGCCCGCTTGAACACTGAAGCTTTCTTT. As protein: CSARLNTEAFF.

The V call is TRBV11-2, the J call TRBJ1-1; D remains unclear. This CDR3 is built from 17 residues. CDR1 is SGHAT and CDR2 is FQNNGV in the germline V gene. V was trimmed by 3 bases and J by 1 base, leaving 18 bases between them. The DNA of the CDR3 is TGTGCCAGCAGCTTTCGGAGGCTCAGGTTCGAGAACACTGAAGCTTTCTTT. Translation gives CASSFRRLRFENTEAFF. The full variable domain, completed using reference TRBV11-2 and TRBJ1-1, is EAGVAQSPRYKIIEKRQSVAFWCNPISGHATLYWYQQILGQGPKLLIQFQNNGVVDDSQLPKDRFSAERLKGVDSTLKIQPAKLEDSAVYLCASSFRRLRFENTEAFFGQGTRLTVV.

This clonotype has just a few counts. V and J are TRBV6-1 and TRBJ2-3; TRBD2 is a possible D gene (6 bases). This CDR3 region has 15 residues. Per germline, CDR1 MNHNS and CDR2 SASEGT. Trimming stripped 2 bases from V and 1 base from J, with 10 bases between. The CDR3 region has the DNA TGTGCCAGCAGTGAAAGACCGGGAGGCACAGATACGCAGTATTTT. This sequence encodes CASSERPGGTDTQYF.

In its sample, this clonotype was seen a few times. V and J are TRBV10-3 and TRBJ2-7; D not resolved. The CDR3 is 14 amino acids. CDR1 and CDR2 from the germline V gene are ENHRY and SYGVKD. Trimming removed 3 bases at V and 6 bases at J, with 15 bases between. In nucleotides, the CDR3 is TGTGCCATCAGTGATATAGGAGCAGGCCGCGAGCAGTACTTC. As protein: CAISDIGAGREQYF.

The rearrangement uses TRBV6-1 and TRBJ2-3; 11 bases are shared with TRBD1. Germline values: CDR1 MNHNS, CDR2 SASEGT. CDR3 size: 15 residues. Unmatched junction bases numbered 7, after V lost 8 bases and J lost 3 bases. The chain's CDR3 is CASRGGDRGTDTQYF. The CDR3 DNA reads TGTGCCAGCCGGGGCGGGGACAGGGGGACAGATACGCAGTATTTT.

The CDR3 loop is CASTERGGRYEQYF. The CDR3, as DNA: TGTGCCAGCACCGAGCGGGGGGGTCGCTACGAGCAGTACTTC. This sequence joins TRBV6-1 and TRBJ2-7; 10 positions match TRBD2. V lost 7 bases, J lost 3 bases, and 6 bases stayed unmatched. The CDR3 extends over 14 amino acids. Germline V gives CDR1 MNHNS, CDR2 SASEGT.

Regarding this clonotype: Germline and junction disagree at one end, which may indicate a read error. The chain couples TRBV5-1 to TRBJ1-4, with a weak D call TRBD1 (5 bases). The CDR3 spans 14 residues. Germline V gene lookup returns CDR1 SGHRS and CDR2 YFSETQ. CDR3 nucleotides: TGTGCCAGCAGACAGATCGGACTTACCGAAAAACTGTTTTTT. Amino acids: CASRQIGLTEKLFF.

This clonotype was observed many times. The chain combines TRBV20-1 with TRBJ2-4; TRBD2 agrees at 7 bases. This CDR3 spans 15 amino acids. With V trimmed by 6 bases and J by 0 bases, 8 bases remained unmatched. The germline V gene encodes CDR1 DFQATT and CDR2 SNEGSKA (reference sequence). The DNA for the CDR3 is TGCAGTGCAACGAGCGGGGTTCTAGCCAAAAACATTCAGTACTTC. It specifies CSATSGVLAKNIQYF.

This clonotype was seen repeatedly, ten times or more. V and J are TRBV28 and TRBJ1-5; TRBD1 matches 7 bases. V was pared by 3 bases and J by 2 bases, with 7 bases of the junction left unmatched. Germline V gene sequence: CDR1 MDHEN, CDR2 SYDVKM. This CDR3 is 16 amino acids long. CDR3: CASSFTGAGGNQPQHF. In DNA form, the CDR3 reads TGTGCCAGCAGTTTCACAGGGGCAGGGGGCAATCAGCCCCAGCATTTT.